The 15 T cell receptor beta chains presented below share a single source sample, sequenced in a study of blood T cell repertoires in COVID-19. Some clones are missing from TCRdb's copy, which holds only in-frame ones; the method was immunoSEQ multiplex PCR. The sample includes 200,000 to 300,000 clones, more than 70% seen only once; the top ten take 1.2%. The specimen was PBMCs or T cells enriched from blood (not recorded which). All receptors come from a middle-aged woman with acute COVID-19.

The chain couples TRBV28 to TRBJ1-5; tentative D call: TRBD1 (5 bases). The CDR3 totals 15 residues. Germline CDR1 reads MDHEN; CDR2 reads SYDVKM. V dropped 1 base and J dropped 7 bases, with 14 bases sitting between them. CDR3 DNA: TGTGCCAGCAGTTTATCCAGCGGGGGAGGGCAGCCCCAGCATTTT. Translated: CASSLSSGGGQPQHF.

The chain couples TRBV11-2 to TRBJ1-2; perhaps TRBD1 as D (5 bases). Trimming stripped 1 base from V and 4 bases from J, with 10 bases between. Germline V gene data show CDR1 as SGHAT and CDR2 as FQNNGV. The CDR3 is 14 residues long. The chain's CDR3 is CASSLGQHFYGYTF. CDR3 in DNA: TGTGCCAGCAGCTTAGGACAGCACTTCTATGGCTACACCTTC.

This clone turned up a few times. This sequence joins TRBV5-1 and TRBJ1-1; 7 bases fit TRBD1. Losses at the gene ends were 4 bases for V and 3 bases for J; bases not matched to a gene: 9. CDR3 length equals 15 residues. The germline CDR1 and CDR2 sequences are SGHRS and YFSETQ. CDR3 in amino acids: CASSPGDREYTEAFF. DNA for the CDR3: TGCGCCAGCAGCCCTGGTGACAGGGAGTACACTGAAGCTTTCTTT.

This rearrangement joins TRBV2 to TRBJ2-1; D is unresolved. V lost 2 bases, J lost 15 bases, and 11 bases lay in between. Germline V gene lookup returns CDR1 SNHLY and CDR2 FYNNEI. The CDR3 is 11 residues long. CDR3 sequence: CASSEFAPGFF. Here the CDR3 DNA reads TGTGCCAGCAGTGAATTTGCCCCCGGGTTCTTC.

The V call is TRBV3-1 (or the pseudogene TRBV3-2), the J call TRBJ2-7, with D hard to call. The CDR3 runs 14 residues. Trimming took 1 base from V and 3 from J, leaving 10 bases between them. In germline, CDR1 is LGHDT, CDR2 YNNKEL (reference sequence). In nucleotides, the CDR3 is TGTGCCAGCAGCCAAGTAGCTGGAATCTACGAGCAGTACTTC. Encoded protein: CASSQVAGIYEQYF.

The V gene is TRBV5-5, the J gene TRBJ2-5; possibly TRBD2 for D (6 bases). CDR3 length: 16 amino acids. V was pared by 4 bases and J by 3 bases, with 19 bases between. Germline-derived CDR1 and CDR2 are SGHKS and YYEKEE (reference sequence). The CDR3 reads CASSLGLWWGEETQYF. The CDR3 DNA reads as TGTGCCAGCAGCCTCGGACTTTGGTGGGGGGAAGAGACCCAGTACTTC.

DNA of the CDR3: TGTGCCTGGAGTGGACAGGATAATTCACCCCTCCACTTT. Translated, it gives CAWSGQDNSPLHF. V usage is TRBV30 and J usage is TRBJ1-6; TRBD1 is a possible D gene (6 bases). Germline V CDR1 and CDR2: GTSNPN, SVGIG (reference sequence). V lost 1 base and J 5 bases, leaving 6 bases between the germline ends. The CDR3 loop spans 13 amino acids. Variable domain in full (rest from reference TRBV30 and TRBJ1-6): SQTIHQWPATLVQPVGSPLSLECTVEGTSNPNLYWYRQAAGRGLQLLFYSVGIGQISSEVPQNLSASRPQDRQFILSSKKLLLSDSGFYLCAWSGQDNSPLHFGNGTRLTVT.

The rearrangement uses TRBV4-2 and TRBJ2-1; 10 nucleotides line up with TRBD2. V was clipped by 1 base and J by 6 bases; unmatched bases: 6. Germline CDR1 LGHNA, CDR2 YNFKEQ. The CDR3 runs 16 residues. The CDR3 is CASSQAPGLASNEQFF. The CDR3 DNA sequence: TGTGCCAGCAGCCAAGCACCGGGACTAGCGTCCAATGAGCAGTTCTTC.

The chain has TRBV4-3 and TRBJ2-1, with TRBD2 matching 13 bases. Germline CDR1 LGHNA, CDR2 YSLEER. V trimming: 1 base; J trimming: 7 bases; junction bases outside the gene matches: 7. This CDR3 spans 17 amino acids. The CDR3 bases are TGCGCCAGCAGCCAAGGAAAAGGACTAGCGGGAGAAAATGAGCAGTTCTTC. Translation: CASSQGKGLAGENEQFF.

V gene TRBV24-1 combines with J gene TRBJ2-5; 11 bases are shared with TRBD2. Trimming removed 4 bases from V and 3 bases from J; junction bases left unmatched: 12. The CDR3 runs to 18 residues. Germline loops: CDR1 KGHDR, CDR2 SFDVKD. This CDR3 is CATSDPGRLAGGEETQYF. The CDR3, as DNA: TGTGCCACCAGTGACCCAGGGAGGCTAGCGGGAGGTGAAGAGACCCAGTACTTC.

The gene calls are TRBV18 and TRBJ1-1; the D is unclear. This CDR3 comprises 12 residues. Trimming shortened V by 2 bases and J by 7 bases, and 8 bases separated the two germline ends. Germline V gives CDR1 KGHSH, CDR2 LQKENI. CDR3 amino acids: CASSPGRVEAFF. CDR3 DNA: TGTGCCAGCTCACCAGGGCGGGTTGAAGCTTTCTTT.

The V gene is TRBV5-4, the J gene TRBJ1-1; TRBD1 is a possible D gene (5 bases). Germline CDR1 and CDR2: SGHNT and YYREEE (reference sequence). V was pared by 0 bases and J by 5 bases, with 8 bases between. This CDR3 comprises 13 residues. The CDR3 loop reads CASSLVAGTEAFF. Written as DNA, the CDR3 is TGTGCCAGCAGCTTGGTCGCAGGGACTGAAGCTTTCTTT.

The sample holds one count of this clone. The V gene is TRBV4-3, the J gene TRBJ2-3; no firm D call. Deletions cut 1 base from V and 3 bases from J, with 5 bases between. Germline CDR1 and CDR2: LGHNA and YSLEER. The CDR3 extends over 13 amino acids. The CDR3 loop reads CASSQGQTDTQYF. The CDR3, as DNA: TGCGCCAGCAGCCAAGGACAAACAGATACGCAGTATTTT.

The chain is built from TRBV30 and TRBJ2-1, with 7 nucleotides matching TRBD2. This CDR3 comprises 15 residues. CDR1 is GTSNPN, CDR2 SVGIG, per germline (reference sequence). The ends lost 5 bases at V and 0 bases at J; junction bases unmatched: 7. CDR3: CAWQLGGSSYNEQFF. The CDR3 nucleotides read TGTGCCTGGCAATTGGGCGGGAGCTCCTACAATGAGCAGTTCTTC.

This chain links TRBV28 with TRBJ2-4; tentatively, D is TRBD2 (5 bases). The CDR3 totals 17 residues. CDR1 MDHEN and CDR2 SYDVKM come from the germline V gene. V lost 3 bases and J 8 bases, leaving 23 bases between the germline ends. The CDR3 bases are TGTGCCAGCAGTTTTAACCCCGCCCGGGGAGTTGTGGACATTCAGTACTTC. As protein: CASSFNPARGVVDIQYF.